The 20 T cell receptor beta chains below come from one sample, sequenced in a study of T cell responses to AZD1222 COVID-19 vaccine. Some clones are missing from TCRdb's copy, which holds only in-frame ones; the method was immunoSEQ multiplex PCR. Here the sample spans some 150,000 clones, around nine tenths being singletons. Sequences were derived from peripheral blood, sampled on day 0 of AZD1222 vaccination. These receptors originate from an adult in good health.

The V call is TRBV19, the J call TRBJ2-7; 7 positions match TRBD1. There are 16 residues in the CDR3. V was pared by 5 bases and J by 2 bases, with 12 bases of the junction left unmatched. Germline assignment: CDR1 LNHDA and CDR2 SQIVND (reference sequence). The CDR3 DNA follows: TGTGCCAGTAGTTCAACGACAGGGTTGGGACCCTACGAGCAGTACTTC. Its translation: CASSSTTGLGPYEQYF.

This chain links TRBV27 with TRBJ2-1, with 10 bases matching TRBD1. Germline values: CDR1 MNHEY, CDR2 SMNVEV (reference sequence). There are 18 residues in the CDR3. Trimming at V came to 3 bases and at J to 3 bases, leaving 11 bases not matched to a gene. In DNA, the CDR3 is TGTGCCAGCAGTTTCTTTGGGACAGGGGACTACTACTACAATGAGCAGTTCTTC. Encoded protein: CASSFFGTGDYYYNEQFF.

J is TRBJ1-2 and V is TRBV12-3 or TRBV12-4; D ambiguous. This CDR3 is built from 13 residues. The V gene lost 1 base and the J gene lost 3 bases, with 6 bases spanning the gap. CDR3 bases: TGTGCCAGCAGTTTAGGACGGCACTATGGCTACACCTTC. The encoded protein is CASSLGRHYGYTF.

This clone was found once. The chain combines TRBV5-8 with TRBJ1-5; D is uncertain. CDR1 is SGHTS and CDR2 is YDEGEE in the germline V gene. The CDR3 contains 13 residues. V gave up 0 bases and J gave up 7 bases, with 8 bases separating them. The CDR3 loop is CASSLGGEQPQHF. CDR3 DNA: TGTGCCAGCAGCTTGGGGGGAGAACAGCCCCAGCATTTT.

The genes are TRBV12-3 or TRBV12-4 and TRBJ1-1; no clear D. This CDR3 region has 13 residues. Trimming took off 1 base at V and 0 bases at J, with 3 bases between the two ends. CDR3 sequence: CASSLDLNTEAFF. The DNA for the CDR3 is TGTGCCAGCAGTTTAGACCTGAACACTGAAGCTTTCTTT.

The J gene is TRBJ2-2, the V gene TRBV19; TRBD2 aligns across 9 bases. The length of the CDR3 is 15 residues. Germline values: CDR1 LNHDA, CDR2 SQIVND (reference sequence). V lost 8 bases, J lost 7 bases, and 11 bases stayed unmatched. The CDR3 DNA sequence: TGTGCCAGTTCGCGCGGGAGGGGGCGTGGCGGGGAGCTGTTTTTT. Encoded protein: CASSRGRGRGGELFF.

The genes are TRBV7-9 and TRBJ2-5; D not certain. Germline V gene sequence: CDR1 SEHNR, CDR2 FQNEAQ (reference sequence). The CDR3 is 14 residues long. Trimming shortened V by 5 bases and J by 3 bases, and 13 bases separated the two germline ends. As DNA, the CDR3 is TGTGCCAGCAGCCCACGCTCCCTAGAAGAGACCCAGTACTTC. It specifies CASSPRSLEETQYF.

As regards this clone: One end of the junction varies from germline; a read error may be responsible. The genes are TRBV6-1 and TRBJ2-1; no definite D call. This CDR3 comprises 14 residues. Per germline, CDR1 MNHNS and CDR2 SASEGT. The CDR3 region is CVSSEDVSYNEQFF. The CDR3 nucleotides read TGTGTCAGCAGTGAAGATGTCTCCTACAATGAGCAGTTCTTC.

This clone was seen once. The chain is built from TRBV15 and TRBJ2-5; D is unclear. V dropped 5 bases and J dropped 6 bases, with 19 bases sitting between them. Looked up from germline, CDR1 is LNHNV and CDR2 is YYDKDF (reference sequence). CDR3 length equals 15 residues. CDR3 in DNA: TGTGCCACCAGCGGGGAATGGGCAGCAGAAAAGACCCAGTACTTC. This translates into CATSGEWAAEKTQYF. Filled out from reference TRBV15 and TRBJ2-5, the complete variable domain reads DAMVIQNPRYQVTQFGKPVTLSCSQTLNHNVMYWYQQKSSQAPKLLFHYYDKDFNNEADTPDNFQSRRPNTSFCFLDIRSPGLGDTAMYLCATSGEWAAEKTQYFGPGTRLLVL.

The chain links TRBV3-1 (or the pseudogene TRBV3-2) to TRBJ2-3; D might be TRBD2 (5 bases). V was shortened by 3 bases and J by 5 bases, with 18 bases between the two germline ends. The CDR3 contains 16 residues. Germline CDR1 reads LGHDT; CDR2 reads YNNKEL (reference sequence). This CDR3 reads CASSHRGRGIEDTQYF. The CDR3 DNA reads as TGTGCCAGCAGCCACAGAGGGAGAGGCATAGAAGATACGCAGTATTTT.

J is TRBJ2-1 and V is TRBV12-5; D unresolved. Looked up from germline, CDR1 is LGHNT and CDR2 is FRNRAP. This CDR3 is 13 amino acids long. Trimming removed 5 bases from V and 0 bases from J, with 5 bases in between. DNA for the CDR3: TGTGCTAGTGGTCTGAACTCCTACAATGAGCAGTTCTTC. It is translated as CASGLNSYNEQFF.

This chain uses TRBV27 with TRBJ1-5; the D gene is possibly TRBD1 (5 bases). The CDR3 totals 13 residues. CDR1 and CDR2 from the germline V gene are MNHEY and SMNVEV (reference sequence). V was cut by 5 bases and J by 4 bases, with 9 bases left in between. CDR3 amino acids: CASSPGGNQPQHF. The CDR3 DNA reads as TGTGCCAGCAGTCCCGGGGGGAATCAGCCCCAGCATTTT.

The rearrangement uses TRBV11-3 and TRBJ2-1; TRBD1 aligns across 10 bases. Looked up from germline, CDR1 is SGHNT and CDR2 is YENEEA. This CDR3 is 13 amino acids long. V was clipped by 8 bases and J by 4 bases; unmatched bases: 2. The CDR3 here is CASGQGGYNEQFF. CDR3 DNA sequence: TGTGCCAGCGGACAGGGGGGATACAATGAGCAGTTCTTC.

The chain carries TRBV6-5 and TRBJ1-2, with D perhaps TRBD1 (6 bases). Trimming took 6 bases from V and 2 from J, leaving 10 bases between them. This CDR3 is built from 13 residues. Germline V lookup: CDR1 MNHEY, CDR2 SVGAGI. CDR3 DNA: TGTGCCAGCAGCAGGACAGAGAACTATGGCTACACCTTC. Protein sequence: CASSRTENYGYTF.

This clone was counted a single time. The CDR3 is CASSGTPGITYEQYF. The DNA for the CDR3 is TGTGCCAGCAGCGGTACCCCGGGGATTACCTACGAGCAGTACTTC. The gene calls are TRBV6-4 and TRBJ2-7; maybe TRBD2 (5 bases). CDR1 MRHNA and CDR2 SNTAGT come from the germline V gene. This CDR3 has 15 amino acids. Trimming left V 6 bases short and J 2 bases short, with 17 bases between.

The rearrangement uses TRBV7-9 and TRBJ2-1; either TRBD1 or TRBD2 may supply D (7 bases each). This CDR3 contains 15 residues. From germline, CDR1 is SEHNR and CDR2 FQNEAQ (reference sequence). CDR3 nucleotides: TGTGCTGTCCACCAGGGGGGGGCAGTTTTAAATGAGCAGTTCTTC. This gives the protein CAVHQGGAVLNEQFF.

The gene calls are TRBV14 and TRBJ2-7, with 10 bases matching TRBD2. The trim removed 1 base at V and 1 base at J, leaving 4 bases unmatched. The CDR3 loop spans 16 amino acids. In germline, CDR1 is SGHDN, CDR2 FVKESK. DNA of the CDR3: TGTGCCAGCAGCCAAGTTAGCGGGGGGCAATCCTACGAGCAGTACTTC. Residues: CASSQVSGGQSYEQYF.

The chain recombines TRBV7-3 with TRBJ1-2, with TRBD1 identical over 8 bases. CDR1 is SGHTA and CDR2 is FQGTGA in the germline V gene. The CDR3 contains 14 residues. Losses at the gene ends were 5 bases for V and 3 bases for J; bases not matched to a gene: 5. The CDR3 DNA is TGTGCCAGCAGCCTGGACAGGGATTACTATGGCTACACCTTC. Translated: CASSLDRDYYGYTF.

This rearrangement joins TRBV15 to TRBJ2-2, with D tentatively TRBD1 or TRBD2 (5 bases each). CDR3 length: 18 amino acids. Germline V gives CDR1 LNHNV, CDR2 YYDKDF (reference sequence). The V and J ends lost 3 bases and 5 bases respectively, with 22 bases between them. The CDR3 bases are TGTGCCACCAGCAGGGTCATACACACTTCCGGGACGACCGGGGAGCTGTTTTTT. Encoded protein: CATSRVIHTSGTTGELFF.

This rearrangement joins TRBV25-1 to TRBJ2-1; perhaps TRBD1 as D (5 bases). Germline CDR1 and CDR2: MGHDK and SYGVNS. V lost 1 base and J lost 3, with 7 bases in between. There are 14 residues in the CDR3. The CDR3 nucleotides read TGTGCCAGCAGTGAATTGACAGACTACAATGAGCAGTTCTTC. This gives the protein CASSELTDYNEQFF.